Each of the 10 T cell receptor beta chains below was sequenced from the same sample in a study of T-cell memory formation after mild COVID-19. TCRdb ran MiXCR on the 5' RACE reads and lists one entry per CDR3 protein. This table holds 100,000 to 130,000 distinct CDR3 sequences, 15% to 20% found once. The sample was PBMCs or a T cell subset sorted from them (not recorded which). These receptors all come from a man between 18 and 35 years old who had mild COVID-19 (a few samples of this study predate the infection). Cell type and time point are not known.

This clonotype has only a few counts. This chain uses TRBV6-1 with TRBJ1-2; D is uncertain. V was pared by 3 bases and J by 7 bases, with 12 bases between. Germline CDR1 reads MNHNS; CDR2 reads SASEGT. This CDR3 comprises 13 residues. The CDR3 bases are TGTGCCAGCAGTGATGCGCAGGCTGGTGGCTACACCTTC. Its translation: CASSDAQAGGYTF.

The chain carries TRBV4-2 and TRBJ1-2, with D tentatively TRBD1 (6 bases). The CDR3 runs to 14 residues. CDR1 and CDR2 (germline): LGHNA, YNFKEQ. Trimming cost V 0 bases and J 4 bases, with 9 bases left between them. The CDR3 DNA reads TGTGCCAGCAGCCAAGAGGGGGGCGGCTATGGCTACACCTTC. Residues: CASSQEGGGYGYTF.

The chain has TRBV9 and TRBJ2-3; 8 nucleotides agree with TRBD1. Per the germline V gene, CDR1 is SGDLS and CDR2 is YYNGEE. The V gene end was trimmed by 4 bases and the J gene end by 3 bases; junction bases not matched to a gene: 10. This CDR3 comprises 16 residues. The CDR3 protein is CASSTQTGGITDTQYF. The DNA for the CDR3 is TGTGCCAGCAGCACCCAAACAGGGGGTATAACAGATACGCAGTATTTT. Full variable domain (rest looked up from reference TRBV9 and TRBJ2-3): DSGVTQTPKHLITATGQRVTLRCSPRSGDLSVYWYQQSLDQGLQFLIQYYNGEERAKGNILERFSAQQFPDLHSELNLSSLELGDSALYFCASSTQTGGITDTQYFGPGTRLTVL.

The chain carries TRBV29-1 and TRBJ1-1; D is unclear. The germline V gene has CDR1 SQVTM and CDR2 ANQGSEA. This CDR3 is 12 amino acids long. V was pared by 4 bases and J by 0 bases, with 6 bases between. CDR3 sequence (DNA): TGCAGCGTTGCGAGGTTGAACACTGAAGCTTTCTTT. Its protein product is CSVARLNTEAFF.

This chain connects TRBV5-1 to TRBJ1-6; a weak D match, TRBD1 (6 bases). There are 18 residues in the CDR3. V lost 4 bases to trimming and J lost 0 bases, with 17 bases between them. Looked up from germline, CDR1 is SGHRS and CDR2 is YFSETQ. CDR3 protein: CASSLRANRDSYNSPLHF. For the CDR3, the DNA is TGCGCCAGCAGCCTACGCGCTAACAGGGACTCCTATAATTCACCCCTCCACTTT.

This clonotype was found a few times. The chain couples TRBV2 to TRBJ2-3; D is undetermined. V lost 8 bases and J 4 bases, leaving 10 bases between the germline ends. The CDR3 runs 12 residues. The germline gives CDR1 SNHLY, CDR2 FYNNEI. CDR3 in DNA: TGTGCCAGCGCCCAGGTTCCAGATACGCAGTATTTT. Its protein is CASAQVPDTQYF.

This chain joins TRBV4-2 and TRBJ1-4; no clear D gene. The CDR3 length is 15 residues. Germline V gene lookup returns CDR1 LGHNA and CDR2 YNFKEQ. V lost 0 bases and J 8 bases, leaving 13 bases between the germline ends. The CDR3 DNA reads as TGTGCCAGCAGCCAAGAAGGGAGGGTTGGGGAAAAACTGTTTTTT. The encoded protein is CASSQEGRVGEKLFF.

This clonotype has a handful of counts. V gene TRBV28 combines with J gene TRBJ2-3; TRBD1 might be the D (5 bases). The ends were cut back, 7 bases at V and 0 bases at J, with 11 bases in the middle. The CDR3 consists of 14 residues. Germline CDR1 MDHEN, CDR2 SYDVKM. The CDR3 nucleotides read TGTGCCAGCAAATTAGGGGAAAGCACAGATACGCAGTATTTT. Translated, it gives CASKLGESTDTQYF.

This clonotype was seen a few times. The V call is TRBV12-3 or TRBV12-4, the J call TRBJ1-2, with 12 bases lining up with TRBD1. V shed 7 bases and J 2 bases; nucleotides not matched to a gene: 8. This CDR3 is 16 amino acids long. DNA of the CDR3: TGTGCCAGCAAAGACGGGACAGGGGGCGAGAACTATGGCTACACCTTC. As protein: CASKDGTGGENYGYTF.

The chain is built from TRBV7-6 and TRBJ2-6; D is possibly TRBD2 (5 bases). The germline V gene encodes CDR1 SGHVS and CDR2 FNYEAQ. This CDR3 has 13 residues. Between the trimmed V and J ends, which lost 11 bases and 2 bases, there was a span of 10 bases. CDR3 DNA sequence: TGTGCCTGCGGGCGGACTGGGGCCAACGTCCTGACTTTC. Its protein product is CACGRTGANVLTF.